This TCR beta chain was profiled in a study of blood T cell repertoires in COVID-19. Background on the study: Spain, Italy and the United States supplied samples that represented acute and convalescent COVID-19. Nucleic acid was either cDNA or gDNA, and it came from T cells, B-cell-depleted T cells, or PBMCs.

Original processing notes: Amplification from reference gene primers served as the basis for estimated nucleated cell counts. Only in-frame clones appear in the TCRdb table, and some are missing; sequencing was by immunoSEQ multiplex PCR. The DNA gave D and trimming, while V, J and clone size come from that table. The sample shows under 150,000 clones, roughly 85% of them seen only once. Germline CDR1 is SGHVS and CDR2 is FNYEAQ. V lost 4 bases, J lost 1 base, and 11 bases lay in between. CDR3 size: 15 residues. The sequenced sample was peripheral blood. The chain uses TRBV7-6 and TRBJ2-1; D is perhaps TRBD2 (6 bases). The receptor was derived from a man in his 60s with acute or convalescent COVID-19. The CDR3 loop reads CASSSAGRSYNEQFF. CDR3 in DNA: TGTGCCAGCAGCTCGGCGGGGCGATCCTACAATGAGCAGTTCTTC.